The 21 T cell receptor beta chains reported below all come from one sample, sequenced in a study of blood T cells in healthy people across ages. A second PCR, run for about 7 to 12 cycles, used a sample-barcoded 5' primer plus a J-beta primer mix. Each CDR3 protein is one row after TCRdb ran MiXCR on the 5' RACE reads. Here the sample spans about 1.5 million distinct CDR3 sequences, roughly two fifths being singletons. The source material was blood. The receptor set was obtained from a woman between 18 and 29 years old in good health.

The V call is TRBV29-1, the J call TRBJ1-2; no clear D. The CDR3 is made up of 13 amino acids. Germline V lookup: CDR1 SQVTM, CDR2 ANQGSEA. V was clipped by 4 bases and J by 5 bases, with 14 bases between them. The CDR3 coding sequence is TGCAGCGTTGTAACGGTTGGGGAGTATGGCTACACCTTC. It encodes CSVVTVGEYGYTF.

The rearrangement joins TRBV20-1 to TRBJ2-2, with D possibly matching TRBD1 (7 bases). Germline lookup yields CDR1 DFQATT and CDR2 SNEGSKA (reference sequence). Trimming removed 0 bases at V and 6 bases at J, with 14 bases between. The CDR3 extends over 15 amino acids. CDR3 in DNA: TGCAGTGCTAGAGATCTAGGCAGGGGGGCCGGGGAGCTGTTTTTT. Translation gives CSARDLGRGAGELFF.

The rearrangement uses TRBV10-3 and TRBJ2-7; D not certain. Trimming pared 4 bases from V and 3 bases from J, leaving 7 bases between. The V gene's germline CDR1 is ENHRY and CDR2 SYGVKD. The CDR3 length is 12 residues. Written as DNA, the CDR3 is TGTGCCATCAGTGTCCTTGGCTACGAGCAGTACTTC. Translated: CAISVLGYEQYF.

This clonotype was seen a handful of times. The V call is TRBV10-3, the J call TRBJ1-2, with 7 bases fitting TRBD1. The CDR3 is made up of 15 amino acids. Germline V gene data show CDR1 as ENHRY and CDR2 as SYGVKD. Unmatched junction bases numbered 4, after V lost 0 bases and J lost 3 bases. The CDR3 coding sequence is TGTGCCATCAGTGAGTCATTGGGACAGCACTATGGCTACACCTTC. It codes for CAISESLGQHYGYTF.

This clonotype appeared a few times. V is TRBV6-5 and J is TRBJ2-7; 8 nucleotides agree with TRBD1. The DNA matches TRBJ2-5 better at its end, which makes the J call doubtful. Looked up from germline, CDR1 is MNHEY and CDR2 is SVGAGI. The CDR3 has 14 amino acids. CDR3 DNA: TGTGCCAGCAGTTCACCAGGGGGCTGGGAGACCCAGTACTTC. Its protein is CASSSPGGWETQYF.

This sequence joins TRBV7-2 and TRBJ2-1; 7 positions agree with TRBD1. Trimming at V came to 1 base and at J to 3 bases, leaving 6 bases not matched to a gene. The CDR3 length is 16 residues. The germline CDR1 and CDR2 sequences are SGHTA and FQGNSA. The CDR3 sequence: CASSLEGAVNYNEQFF. The CDR3 bases are TGTGCCAGCAGCTTAGAGGGGGCCGTTAACTACAATGAGCAGTTCTTC.

This clonotype has a handful of counts. V is TRBV4-3 and J is TRBJ2-7, with 11 bases identical to TRBD2. J was trimmed by 2 bases and V by 3 bases; bases with no gene match: 9. Germline CDR1 and CDR2: LGHNA and YSLEER. CDR3 length: 17 amino acids. CDR3 in amino acids: CASSHANLAGGTYEQYF. Here the CDR3 DNA reads TGCGCCAGCAGCCACGCAAACCTAGCGGGAGGCACCTACGAGCAGTACTTC.

The V gene is TRBV7-2, the J gene TRBJ2-3, with TRBD2 matching 10 bases. V lost 2 bases to trimming and J lost 0 bases; unmatched junction nucleotides: 2. CDR1 is SGHTA and CDR2 is FQGNSA in the germline V gene. This CDR3 region has 16 residues. DNA of the CDR3: TGTGCCAGCAGCTTAAAAGCGGGAGGGAGCACAGATACGCAGTATTTT. Its translation: CASSLKAGGSTDTQYF. The variable domain in full, with the rest retrieved from reference TRBV7-2 and TRBJ2-3, is GAGVSQSPSNKVTEKGKDVELRCDPISGHTALYWYRQSLGQGLEFLIYFQGNSAPDKSGLPSDRFSAERTGGSVSTLTIQRTQQEDSAVYLCASSLKAGGSTDTQYFGPGTRLTVL.

The genes are TRBV9 and TRBJ2-7; D ambiguous. The CDR3 spans 15 residues. CDR1 is SGDLS, CDR2 YYNGEE, per germline. V dropped 0 bases and J dropped 7 bases, with 17 bases sitting between them. The CDR3 region is CASSVALLSSNEQYF. CDR3 nucleotide sequence: TGTGCCAGCAGCGTAGCTCTCTTAAGTTCCAATGAGCAGTACTTC.

The chain links TRBV6-5 to TRBJ1-1; maybe TRBD1 (5 bases). The CDR3 is made up of 15 amino acids. Per the germline V gene, CDR1 is MNHEY and CDR2 is SVGAGI. V lost 6 bases and J 0 bases, leaving 14 bases between the germline ends. The CDR3 DNA reads as TGTGCCAGCAGAGAGAGGACAACCCTGAACACTGAAGCTTTCTTT. It translates to CASRERTTLNTEAFF.

This clonotype was counted at least ten times. The chain links TRBV15 to TRBJ2-3; D gene uncertain. CDR3 length: 14 amino acids. Trimming removed 5 bases from V and 2 bases from J, with 11 bases in between. Germline CDR1 reads LNHNV; CDR2 reads YYDKDF (reference sequence). The CDR3 coding sequence is TGTGCCACCAGCGTGGGTTCACCCACAGATACGCAGTATTTT. Translating it yields CATSVGSPTDTQYF.

This clonotype was observed a few times. The rearrangement uses TRBV20-1 and TRBJ2-7; possible D gene TRBD1, 5 bases. The CDR3 has 14 amino acids. Trimming took 0 bases from V and 6 from J, leaving 15 bases between them. Germline lookup yields CDR1 DFQATT and CDR2 SNEGSKA (reference sequence). CDR3 region: CSARDPAGPGEQYF. Here the CDR3 DNA reads TGCAGTGCTAGAGATCCAGCAGGGCCTGGCGAGCAGTACTTC.

The genes are TRBV28 and TRBJ2-3; 7 bases are a match to TRBD2. Looked up from germline, CDR1 is MDHEN and CDR2 is SYDVKM. Trimming removed 0 bases from V and 5 bases from J; junction bases left unmatched: 8. The CDR3 covers 16 residues. This CDR3 reads CASSLWTSLEKDTQYF. The CDR3 DNA sequence: TGTGCCAGCAGTTTATGGACTAGCCTTGAAAAAGATACGCAGTATTTT.

The chain is built from TRBV4-2 and TRBJ1-2, with a tentative D call TRBD1 (6 bases). Germline lookup yields CDR1 LGHNA and CDR2 YNFKEQ. With 5 bases removed from V and 4 bases from J, the gap between germline ends came to 14 bases. This CDR3 region has 14 residues. The CDR3 nucleotides are TGTGCCAGCAGCATGCCACAGGGTACCTATGGCTACACCTTC. It specifies CASSMPQGTYGYTF.

The V gene is TRBV15, the J gene TRBJ2-3; unclear D gene. Germline loops: CDR1 LNHNV, CDR2 YYDKDF (reference sequence). V was pared by 3 bases and J by 2 bases, with 6 bases between. CDR3 length: 13 amino acids. DNA for the CDR3: TGTGCCACCAGCAGCCATCCCACAGATACGCAGTATTTT. This translates into CATSSHPTDTQYF.

This sequence joins TRBV6-1 and TRBJ1-3, with D uncertain. Germline CDR1 reads MNHNS; CDR2 reads SASEGT. The CDR3 is made up of 11 amino acids. With 7 bases removed from V and 3 bases from J, the gap between germline ends came to 4 bases. This CDR3 reads CASNFGNTIYF. Written as DNA, the CDR3 is TGTGCCAGCAATTTTGGAAACACCATATATTTT.

The rearrangement joins TRBV6-2 or TRBV6-3 to TRBJ2-3; 11 bases map to TRBD1. CDR1 MNHEY and CDR2 SVGEGT come from the germline V gene. This CDR3 region has 16 residues. V trimming: 3 bases; J trimming: 4 bases; junction bases outside the gene matches: 6. The chain's CDR3 is CASSYFGQGAPDTQYF. The CDR3 DNA reads TGTGCCAGCAGTTATTTCGGACAGGGGGCCCCAGATACGCAGTATTTT.

The rearrangement links TRBV4-3 to TRBJ1-1; D gene ambiguous. The CDR3 is 16 residues long. Germline V CDR1 and CDR2: LGHNA, YSLEER. V lost 3 bases, J lost 1 base, and 15 bases lay in between. The CDR3 bases are TGCGCCAGCAGCCATTCCCTTGGGTGGGCGAACACTGAAGCTTTCTTT. Amino acid sequence: CASSHSLGWANTEAFF.

The V call is TRBV6-5, the J call TRBJ2-1; 15 bases are shared with TRBD2. With V trimmed by 8 bases and J by 8 bases, 10 bases remained unmatched. Germline V gene lookup returns CDR1 MNHEY and CDR2 SVGAGI. The CDR3 sequence is 16 residues long. For the CDR3, the DNA is TGTGCCAGCTCGGCTTGGACTAGCGGGGGGGCCGATGAGCAGTTCTTC. Amino acids: CASSAWTSGGADEQFF.

The sample holds a few counts of this clonotype. The J gene is TRBJ2-7, the V gene TRBV15; weak D call: TRBD1 (5 bases). This CDR3 has 15 amino acids. Germline CDR1 is LNHNV and CDR2 is YYDKDF (reference sequence). Between the trimmed V and J ends, which lost 5 bases and 0 bases, there was a span of 14 bases. As DNA, the CDR3 is TGTGCCACCAGCCAAGGGGCAGAGAACTCCTACGAGCAGTACTTC. Translating it yields CATSQGAENSYEQYF.

The chain recombines TRBV6-1 with TRBJ2-1; a weak D match, TRBD2 (6 bases). The CDR3 covers 16 residues. Trimming took off 1 base at V and 7 bases at J, with 17 bases between the two ends. Germline CDR1 is MNHNS and CDR2 is SASEGT. CDR3 bases: TGTGCCAGCAGTGAAGTGGGACTCCCAAACGGAAATGAGCAGTTCTTC. Translated, it gives CASSEVGLPNGNEQFF.